The 2 T cell receptor beta chains in this list originate from one sample, sequenced in a study of naive and memory T cell subsets (dated by TCRdb to about 2017). Using 3' ligation of a UMI-containing oligonucleotide to TCR cDNA, the study laid out a robust and sensitive protocol to amplify, sequence and analyze TCRs. The library was produced with 5' RACE. The sequencing machine was an Illumina MiSeq. The ligated cDNA was amplified in four rounds of PCR with nested alpha and beta constant region primers together with the SP2 primer. In-frame beta chains were kept once TCRdb had trimmed the public reads at Q25 with fastp and called clones with MiXCR. Rows are combined by CDR3 protein, so each entry shows the most common genes and DNA. This sample has 55,000 to 65,000 distinct CDR3 sequences in its table, and approximately 8% of those were observed once. Of the sample, 15% to 20% falls within the top ten clones.

All receptors come from a female donor in good health.

This clonotype was seen more than once but under ten times. This chain joins TRBV14 and TRBJ2-7; the match to TRBD2 covers 10 bases. Germline-derived CDR1 and CDR2 are SGHDN and FVKESK. The CDR3 totals 15 residues. The V and J ends lost 0 bases and 5 bases, in that order; junction bases with no gene match: 4. CDR3 residues: CASSQDLLAGDEQYF. In DNA, the CDR3 is TGTGCCAGCAGCCAAGATCTGCTAGCGGGAGACGAGCAGTACTTC.

This clonotype was seen many times. The chain recombines TRBV20-1 with TRBJ1-4; 7 nucleotides agree with TRBD1. The V gene end was trimmed by 6 bases and the J gene end by 5 bases; junction bases not matched to a gene: 9. The CDR3 length is 14 residues. Germline CDR1 reads DFQATT; CDR2 reads SNEGSKA (reference sequence). CDR3 nucleotides: TGCAGTGCCACATCAACAGGGGCAAATGAAAAACTGTTTTTT. This sequence encodes CSATSTGANEKLFF.